The 10 T cell receptor beta chains reported below all come from one sample, sequenced in a study of blood T cell repertoires in COVID-19. Assay: immunoSEQ multiplex PCR; the TCRdb copy retains only in-frame clones and omits some. The data contain 50,000 or so clones, around 85% of them singletons. Sequenced material: peripheral blood. The receptors here all came from a middle-aged man with active COVID-19.

The chain joins TRBV28 to TRBJ2-7; 10 bases are shared with TRBD2. The length of the CDR3 is 21 residues. V lost 3 bases to trimming and J lost 4 bases; unmatched junction nucleotides: 24. CDR1 and CDR2 from the germline V gene are MDHEN and SYDVKM. CDR3 sequence: CASSFFPRSVPLAGVLYEQYF. Here the CDR3 DNA reads TGTGCCAGCAGTTTTTTCCCTCGCAGTGTACCCCTAGCGGGAGTTCTTTACGAGCAGTACTTC.

The genes are TRBV24-1 and TRBJ2-1; perhaps TRBD2 as D (5 bases). Between the trimmed V and J ends, which lost 1 base and 0 bases, there was a span of 6 bases. The germline V gene encodes CDR1 KGHDR and CDR2 SFDVKD. CDR3 length equals 15 residues. CDR3 sequence reads: CATSDFRGSYNEQFF. CDR3 nucleotide sequence: TGTGCCACCAGTGATTTTCGGGGCTCCTACAATGAGCAGTTCTTC.

The J gene is TRBJ2-6, the V gene TRBV24-1, with 10 nucleotides matching TRBD1. The CDR3 runs 18 residues. V lost 4 bases and J lost 4; bases outside the gene matches: 9. The V gene's germline CDR1 is KGHDR and CDR2 SFDVKD. CDR3 protein: CATSESGTGVDGANVLTF. DNA of the CDR3: TGTGCCACCAGTGAGTCCGGGACAGGGGTAGACGGGGCCAACGTCCTGACTTTC.

The J gene is TRBJ2-3, the V gene TRBV9, with unresolved D. CDR3 length equals 14 residues. V was pared by 0 bases and J by 4 bases, with 9 bases between. Per germline, CDR1 SGDLS and CDR2 YYNGEE. CDR3 amino acids: CASSVETRADTQYF. The CDR3 nucleotides are TGTGCCAGCAGCGTAGAAACCCGCGCAGATACGCAGTATTTT.

The V call is TRBV6-6, the J call TRBJ1-1; D uncertain. Germline CDR1 reads MNHNY; CDR2 reads SVGAGI (reference sequence). The CDR3 spans 15 residues. V lost 6 bases and J 1 base, leaving 15 bases between the germline ends. This CDR3 is CASRTSVAGNTEAFF. The CDR3 DNA sequence: TGTGCCAGCAGGACCTCGGTGGCGGGGAACACTGAAGCTTTCTTT.

The rearrangement uses TRBV12-3 or TRBV12-4 and TRBJ2-1; D gene unclear. The CDR3 covers 13 residues. V lost 1 base to trimming and J lost 7 bases, with 8 bases between them. CDR3 DNA sequence: TGTGCCAGCAGTTTAGGAGGAACGAATGAGCAGTTCTTC. Its translation is CASSLGGTNEQFF.

The chain uses TRBV13 and TRBJ2-7; 12 bases match TRBD2. Germline trimming cut 5 bases from V and 7 bases from J; bases unmatched to any gene: 9. The CDR3 spans 15 residues. Germline values: CDR1 PRHDT, CDR2 FYEKMQ (reference sequence). The CDR3 bases are TGTGCCAGCAGCCTCCGACTAGCGGGAGCGCGAGAGCAGTACTTC. Protein sequence: CASSLRLAGAREQYF.

The chain combines TRBV11-2 with TRBJ1-3, with D unresolved. Germline-derived CDR1 and CDR2 are SGHAT and FQNNGV. Trimming left V 1 base short and J 5 bases short, with 9 bases between. This CDR3 spans 14 amino acids. The CDR3 loop is CASSLAGDRNTIYF. For the CDR3, the DNA is TGTGCCAGCAGCTTAGCCGGAGATAGAAACACCATATATTTT. The whole variable domain, remainder taken from reference TRBV11-2 and TRBJ1-3, is EAGVAQSPRYKIIEKRQSVAFWCNPISGHATLYWYQQILGQGPKLLIQFQNNGVVDDSQLPKDRFSAERLKGVDSTLKIQPAKLEDSAVYLCASSLAGDRNTIYFGEGSWLTVV.

The chain links TRBV14 to TRBJ1-2; 7 bases line up with TRBD1. CDR3 length equals 13 residues. The germline gives CDR1 SGHDN, CDR2 FVKESK. V dropped 4 bases and J dropped 3; count of bases not matched to a gene: 2. The CDR3 sequence is CASSPGTDYGYTF. The CDR3 region has the DNA TGTGCCAGCAGCCCCGGGACAGACTATGGCTACACCTTC. Full variable domain (outside the CDR3, taken from reference TRBV14 and TRBJ1-2): EAGVTQFPSHSVIEKGQTVTLRCDPISGHDNLYWYRRVMGKEIKFLLHFVKESKQDESGMPNNRFLAERTGGTYSTLKVQPAELEDSGVYFCASSPGTDYGYTFGSGTRLTVV.

This sequence joins TRBV21-1 and TRBJ1-2; the D call in the table, TRBD1, was not verified against the DNA. TRBV21-1 constitutes a pseudogene. The CDR3 covers 14 residues. The CDR3 region has the DNA TGTGCCAGCAGCTCCTTAGGGGGTGGGTATGGCTACACCTTC. Translating it yields CASSSLGGGYGYTF.